The rows below give T cell receptor beta chains drawn from one sample of a study of human T cells and chemical hapten exposure. Each CDR3 protein gets one entry after TCRdb re-called the RACE reads with MiXCR. The sample carries approximately 79,000 distinct CDR3 sequences, about 9% recorded once. The sequencing input was whole blood. The receptors stem from a male donor in good health. Some clones in this sample may be carry-over from other donors' samples. Both conserved end residues are part of each CDR3. The D gene is left open where the match is weak. Clone size is not always given. Where it is, it says once, few, many or a class for expanded clones.

>.|TRBV14|many|TRBJ2-5
TGTGCCAGCAGCCACGCCGAGACCCAGTACTTC
CASSHAETQYF
>.|TRBV2|few|TRBJ1-5
TGTGCCAGCAGCTGGGGGGGTAGCAATCAGCCCCAGCATTTT
CASSWGGSNQPQHF
>TRBD2|TRBV12-3/TRBV12-4|many|TRBJ2-1
TGTGCCAGCAGTGCGACTAGCGGGGGTGATGAGCAGTTCTTC
CASSATSGGDEQFF
>TRBD2|TRBV12-3/TRBV12-4|few|TRBJ2-1
TGCGCCAGCAGTACACTAGCGGGAGGGGATTACAATGAGCAGTTCTTC
CASSTLAGGDYNEQFF
>TRBD1|TRBV6-6|.|TRBJ2-5
TGTGCCAGCAGTTACCGTACAGGGGCAGAGACCCAGTACTTC
CASSYRTGAETQYF
>.|TRBV15|few|TRBJ2-7
TGTGCCACCAGCAGAGATGGAGGGGGGGCCTACGAGCAGTACTTC
CATSRDGGGAYEQYF
>TRBD1|TRBV25-1|.|TRBJ2-7
TGTGCCAGCAGTGGACAGGGGATCCCGAGAGAGCAGTACTTC
CASSGQGIPREQYF
>.|TRBV12-3/TRBV12-4|many|TRBJ2-1
TGTGCCAGCAGTTTGGTCAGGGCGCTCTATGACAATGAGCAGTTCTTC
CASSLVRALYDNEQFF
>.|TRBV9|.|TRBJ1-4
TGTGCCAGCAGCGCCGGCCAAGCAACTAATGAAAAACTGTTTTTT
CASSAGQATNEKLFF
>.|TRBV18|.|TRBJ2-3
TGTGCCAGCTCACCACGTCGACAACCAGATACGCAGTATTTT
CASSPRRQPDTQYF
>.|TRBV5-1|.|TRBJ2-3
TGCGCCAGCAGCTTACCAACAGATACGCAGTATTTT
CASSLPTDTQYF
>TRBD2|TRBV7-2|few|TRBJ2-3
TGTGCCAGCAGCTTATTTAGCGGGGGACCCGGTACGCAGTATTTT
CASSLFSGGPGTQYF
>.|TRBV7-2|.|TRBJ2-1
TGTGCCAGCAGCTTAGGACGGGGGCCTGGTAATGAGCAGTTCTTC
CASSLGRGPGNEQFF
>.|TRBV15|.|TRBJ2-5
TGTGCCACCAGCGAGGCCAAGACCCAGTACTTC
CATSEAKTQYF
>TRBD2|TRBV5-1|many|TRBJ2-3
TGCGCCAGCAGACCGGGACTAGCGGGAGTTGGGACAGATACGCAGTATTTT
CASRPGLAGVGTDTQYF
>TRBD1|TRBV7-9|many|TRBJ2-7
TGTGCCAGCAGCTCTCACTACCGGGACAGGGGGCAATACGAGCAGTACTTC
CASSSHYRDRGQYEQYF
>TRBD1|TRBV27|.|TRBJ2-7
TGTGCCAGCAGTAGGCGACAGGGGACCTACGAGCAGTACTTC
CASSRRQGTYEQYF
>TRBD2|TRBV14|once|TRBJ2-3
TGTGCCAGCAGCCAACGACTAGCGGTCGACACAGATACGCAGTATTTT
CASSQRLAVDTDTQYF
>.|TRBV5-1|few|TRBJ2-7
TGCGCCAGCAGCCCGACAGAGGCCTACGAGCAGTACTTC
CASSPTEAYEQYF
>.|TRBV4-1|many|TRBJ2-7
TGCGCCAGCAGCCAAGATCTACCGGATTTCTACGAGCAGTACTTC
CASSQDLPDFYEQYF
>.|TRBV20-1|.|TRBJ2-3
TGCAGTGCTAGAGCCCAGGTGGGGCCGGGATTCCCGCCAGATACGCAGTATTTT
CSARAQVGPGFPPDTQYF
>.|TRBV13|.|TRBJ1-6
TGTGCCAGCAGCTTAACCGGGAAGTTCGATTCACCCCTCCACTTT
CASSLTGKFDSPLHF
>.|TRBV2|.|TRBJ1-4
TGTGCCAGCACAGGAGGGACTAATGAAAAACTGTTTTTT
CASTGGTNEKLFF
>TRBD1|TRBV6-2/TRBV6-3|few|TRBJ2-7
TGTGCCAGCAGTTACCCCAAAGGACAGGGAATAAGGACCCACGAGCAGTACTTC
CASSYPKGQGIRTHEQYF
>TRBD1|TRBV6-5|.|TRBJ2-5
TGTGCCAGCAGTTATACAGGGGGCCGCGAAGAGACCCAGTACTTC
CASSYTGGREETQYF
>.|TRBV5-8|few|TRBJ2-7
TGTGCCAGCAGCTTTACCGGGACAACCATCTCCTACGAGCAGTACTTC
CASSFTGTTISYEQYF
>.|TRBV15|.|TRBJ1-1
TGTGCCACCAGCAGAGCCCTCGAGGACACTGAAGCTTTCTTT
CATSRALEDTEAFF
>TRBD2|TRBV20-1|.|TRBJ2-3
TGCAGTGCCCAGTTACTAGCGGGGGGAGATACGCAGTATTTT
CSAQLLAGGDTQYF
>TRBD1|TRBV29-1|.|TRBJ1-1
TGCAGCGTTGAGGACAGGGGCACTGAAGCTTTCTTT
CSVEDRGTEAFF
>.|TRBV9|many|TRBJ2-3
TGTGCCAGCAGCGGACAGGATTCTAGCACAGATACGCAGTATTTT
CASSGQDSSTDTQYF
>TRBD1|TRBV12-3/TRBV12-4|few|TRBJ1-5
TGTGCCAGCAGTTTAGGAACCGGACAGGGCAATCAGCCCCAGCATTTT
CASSLGTGQGNQPQHF
>TRBD1|TRBV12-5|many|TRBJ1-5
TGTGCTAGTGGCACCGGACAGGGTGGGCAGCCCCAGCATTTT
CASGTGQGGQPQHF
>TRBD1|TRBV3-1|.|TRBJ2-1
TGTGCCAGCAGGGACAGGGGACTGGGCAATGAGCAGTTCTTC
CASRDRGLGNEQFF
>.|TRBV7-3|once|TRBJ2-1
TGTGCCAGCAGCTTAACGGGGGCGGGCAGCCACAATGAGCAGTTCTTC
CASSLTGAGSHNEQFF
>.|TRBV12-3/TRBV12-4|many|TRBJ2-2
TGTGCCAGCAGTTTCGGGGGTTCCGTGACCGGGGAGCTGTTTTTT
CASSFGGSVTGELFF
>.|TRBV4-2|few|TRBJ2-7
TGTGCCAGCAGCCAAGCCCCGGGAGAATCCTACGAGCAGTACTTC
CASSQAPGESYEQYF